This is a list of T cell receptor beta chains from one sample in a study of spatial heterogeneity in lung cancer. TCRdb fed the 5' RACE reads into MiXCR, producing one record per CDR3 protein. The sample has over 45,000 distinct CDR3 sequences, approximately 5% seen once; the top ten hold around 10%. Here the sequenced sample was PBMCs, taken at surgery. The receptors were gathered from a male donor with early-stage non-small cell lung cancer. Both conserved end residues are part of each CDR3. The D gene is left open where the match is weak.

CDR3aa,v_gene,d_gene
CASSLGQGNSPLHF,TRBV27,TRBD1
CASSPAPGQTNTGELFF,TRBV5-4,TRBD1
CASSPFTGDTQYF,TRBV14,.
CASTVGVNTEAFF,TRBV2,.
CATSPGGTDTQYF,TRBV24-1,.
CASSYSHRRETQYF,TRBV6-5,.
CAWSGDYYGYTF,TRBV30,.
CASSLVGGVEQYF,TRBV5-1,TRBD1
CASAEWGTGELFF,TRBV7-4,.
CAWSGFNEQFF,TRBV30,.
CASRSGSTDTQYF,TRBV5-1,TRBD2
CASSPAGGPYEQFF,TRBV19,TRBD2
CASSGGLAGTQDTQYF,TRBV6-1,TRBD2
CASSWDLRETQYF,TRBV7-8,.
CASSRDLAAKTGELFF,TRBV4-2,TRBD2
CASSLGPVSGRTDTDTQYF,TRBV7-2,TRBD2
CASSSWTGGYTF,TRBV7-6,TRBD1
CATKKGSNDDEQFF,TRBV24-1,.
CASSQGNRGYEQYF,TRBV5-4,.
CASSLVLGQTTTNEKLFF,TRBV7-9,TRBD1
CASSEEGSGNYNEQFF,TRBV2,TRBD2
CSVAHLNTGELFF,TRBV29-1,.
CSAREGVRKETQYF,TRBV20-1,TRBD2
CASSLEGGPYEQYF,TRBV5-1,.
CASSFQGSYQETQYF,TRBV27,.
CASSTQLSNQPQHF,TRBV12-3/TRBV12-4,.
CASSLEGGETQYF,TRBV5-1,.
CSARDSRDFYEQYF,TRBV20-1,.
CASSRARGETQYF,TRBV3-1,.
CATGDFRVPETQYF,TRBV24-1,.
CASTIDRGPYEQYF,TRBV7-6,TRBD1
CASSPGTASSYEQYF,TRBV19,TRBD1
CSARTSGRVYNEQFF,TRBV20-1,TRBD2
CASSLNTASTDTQYF,TRBV5-1,.
CASSQGSRVAPETQYF,TRBV4-2,.
CASSTIGETQYF,TRBV6-6,.
CASSSTSGSYEQFF,TRBV7-9,TRBD2
CSVRATGGAGELFF,TRBV29-1,TRBD1
CASSLVGRVAFF,TRBV5-6,.
CASSLVRTAFF,TRBV7-2,.
CASSLGPGGRYEQYF,TRBV7-2,TRBD1